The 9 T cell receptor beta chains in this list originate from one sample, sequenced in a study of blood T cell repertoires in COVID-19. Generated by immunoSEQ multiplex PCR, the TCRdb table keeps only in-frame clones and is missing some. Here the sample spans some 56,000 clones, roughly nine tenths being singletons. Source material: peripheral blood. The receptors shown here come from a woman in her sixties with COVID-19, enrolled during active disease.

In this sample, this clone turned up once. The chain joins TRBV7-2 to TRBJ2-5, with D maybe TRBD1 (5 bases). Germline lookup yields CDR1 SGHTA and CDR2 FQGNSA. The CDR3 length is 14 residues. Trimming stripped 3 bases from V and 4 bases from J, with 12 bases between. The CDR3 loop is CASSFQGAPETQYF. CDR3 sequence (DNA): TGTGCCAGCAGCTTCCAGGGCGCCCCAGAGACCCAGTACTTC.

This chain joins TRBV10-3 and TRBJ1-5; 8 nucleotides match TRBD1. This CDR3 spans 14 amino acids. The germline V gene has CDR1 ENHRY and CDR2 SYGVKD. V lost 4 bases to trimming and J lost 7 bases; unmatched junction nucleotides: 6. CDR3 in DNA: TGTGCCATCAGTGCTGACAGGGGTGTACAGCCCCAGCATTTT. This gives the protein CAISADRGVQPQHF.

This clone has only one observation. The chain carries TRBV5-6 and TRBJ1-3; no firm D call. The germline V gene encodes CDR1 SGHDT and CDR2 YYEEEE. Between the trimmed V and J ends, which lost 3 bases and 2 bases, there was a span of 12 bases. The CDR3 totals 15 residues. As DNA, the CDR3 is TGTGCCAGCAGCTCGACGACTGACGCTGGAAACACCATATATTTT. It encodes CASSSTTDAGNTIYF. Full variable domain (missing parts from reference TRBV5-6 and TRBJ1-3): DAGVTQSPTHLIKTRGQQVTLRCSPKSGHDTVSWYQQALGQGPQFIFQYYEEEERQRGNFPDRFSGHQFPNYSSELNVNALLLGDSALYLCASSSTTDAGNTIYFGEGSWLTVV.

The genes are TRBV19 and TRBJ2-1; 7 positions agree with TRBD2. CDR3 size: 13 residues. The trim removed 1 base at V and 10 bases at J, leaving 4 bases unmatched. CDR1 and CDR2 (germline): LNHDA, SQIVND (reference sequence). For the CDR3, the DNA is TGTGCCAGTAGTATAGCCCCACTAGCGGAGCAGTTCTTC. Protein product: CASSIAPLAEQFF.

CDR3 region: CASSPGLASSYEQYF. Here the CDR3 DNA reads TGTGCCAGCAGTCCGGGACTCGCTAGCTCCTACGAGCAGTACTTC. The chain carries TRBV27 and TRBJ2-7; TRBD2 is a possible D gene (6 bases). The V and J ends lost 5 bases and 0 bases respectively, with 14 bases between them. Per the germline V gene, CDR1 is MNHEY and CDR2 is SMNVEV (reference sequence). The CDR3 has 15 amino acids.

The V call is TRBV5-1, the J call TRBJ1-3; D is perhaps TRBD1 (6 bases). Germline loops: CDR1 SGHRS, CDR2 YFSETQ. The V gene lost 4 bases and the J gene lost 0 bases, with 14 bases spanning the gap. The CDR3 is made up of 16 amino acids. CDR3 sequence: CASSPYRQDSGNTIYF. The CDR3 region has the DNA TGCGCCAGCAGCCCATACCGACAGGACTCTGGAAACACCATATATTTT.

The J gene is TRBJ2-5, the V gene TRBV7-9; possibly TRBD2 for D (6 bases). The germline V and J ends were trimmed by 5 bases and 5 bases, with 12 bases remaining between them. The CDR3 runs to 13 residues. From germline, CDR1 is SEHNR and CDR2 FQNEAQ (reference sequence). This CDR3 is CASSRGGYETQYF. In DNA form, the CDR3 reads TGTGCCAGCAGCCGTGGGGGGTATGAGACCCAGTACTTC.

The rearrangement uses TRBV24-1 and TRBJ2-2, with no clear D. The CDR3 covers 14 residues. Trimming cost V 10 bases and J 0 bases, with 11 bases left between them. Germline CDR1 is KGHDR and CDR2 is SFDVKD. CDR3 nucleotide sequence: TGTGCCACTTCCCCCACTTCGAACACCGGGGAGCTGTTTTTT. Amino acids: CATSPTSNTGELFF.

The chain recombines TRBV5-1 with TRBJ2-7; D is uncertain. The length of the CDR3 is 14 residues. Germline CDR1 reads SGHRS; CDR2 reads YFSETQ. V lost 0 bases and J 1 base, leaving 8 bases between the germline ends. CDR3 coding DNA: TGCGCCAGCAGCTTGGAGAGTCAATCCTACGAGCAGTACTTC. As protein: CASSLESQSYEQYF.